These 21 T cell receptor beta chains were sequenced from one sample in a study of regulatory T cells. Study results and limitations: Hydrophobic residues at CDR3 positions 6 and 7 were enriched in conventional CD4+ T cells of CD3G-deficient patients.

The antigens for these receptors are not known. The primer mix had 52 TRBV and 13 TRBJ primers. Assay used: immunoSEQ multiplex PCR; TCRdb lists only in-frame clones, some missing. Of about 17,000 clones in the sample, roughly 82% are singletons; the top ten hold around 7.8%. The material sequenced was conventional CD4+ T cells sorted from blood. These receptors were collected from a person under 45 with CD3G deficiency.

The rearrangement uses TRBV6-5 and TRBJ2-2; possibly TRBD2 for D (6 bases). The CDR3 runs 13 residues. Between the trimmed V and J ends, which lost 5 bases and 3 bases, there was a span of 7 bases. Germline CDR1 reads MNHEY; CDR2 reads SVGAGI. The CDR3 DNA is TGTGCCAGCAGTCCGGGGGACACCGGGGAGCTGTTTTTT. Protein product: CASSPGDTGELFF.

This clone was counted only a few times. V gene TRBV30 combines with J gene TRBJ1-1; the D gene is possibly TRBD1 (6 bases). Germline loops: CDR1 GTSNPN, CDR2 SVGIG (reference sequence). The CDR3 totals 15 residues. The V end lost 0 bases, the J end lost 6 bases, and 17 bases lay between the germline ends. As DNA, the CDR3 is TGTGCCTGGAGTGTTGAGGGGGGCAGGACCCCTGAAGCTTTCTTT. It codes for CAWSVEGGRTPEAFF.

The chain combines TRBV28 with TRBJ2-7; possible D gene TRBD2, 6 bases. The V and J ends lost 5 bases and 5 bases respectively, with 13 bases between them. The CDR3 length is 13 residues. Germline V lookup: CDR1 MDHEN, CDR2 SYDVKM. CDR3 loop: CASSGGIRDEQYF. The CDR3 DNA is TGTGCCAGCAGTGGGGGGATCAGAGACGAGCAGTACTTC.

The V gene is TRBV5-1, the J gene TRBJ2-3; 8 bases agree with TRBD1. The CDR3 contains 15 residues. J was trimmed by 5 bases and V by 0 bases; bases with no gene match: 5. Germline-derived CDR1 and CDR2 are SGHRS and YFSETQ. DNA for the CDR3: TGCGCCAGCAGCTTGGCGGCAGGGGGCCGAGATACGCAGTATTTT. Amino acids: CASSLAAGGRDTQYF. The entire variable domain, with the rest obtained from reference TRBV5-1 and TRBJ2-3, is as follows: KAGVTQTPRYLIKTRGQQVTLSCSPISGHRSVSWYQQTPGQGLQFLFEYFSETQRNKGNFPGRFSGRQFSNSRSEMNVSTLELGDSALYLCASSLAAGGRDTQYFGPGTRLTVL.

The chain is built from TRBV28 and TRBJ1-2; D might be TRBD1 (5 bases). Germline V gene sequence: CDR1 MDHEN, CDR2 SYDVKM. The CDR3 extends over 14 amino acids. Between the trimmed V and J ends, which lost 5 bases and 0 bases, there was a span of 10 bases. CDR3 in amino acids: CASSADSPNYGYTF. The CDR3, as DNA: TGTGCCAGCAGTGCCGACAGCCCTAACTATGGCTACACCTTC.

The V gene is TRBV6-5, the J gene TRBJ1-1, with TRBD1 as a possible D gene (5 bases). V gave up 2 bases and J gave up 11 bases, with 9 bases separating them. The CDR3 is 11 residues long. The V gene's germline CDR1 is MNHEY and CDR2 SVGAGI. The DNA of the CDR3 is TGTGCCAGCAGTTACGGGACTAAGGCTTTCTTT. It is translated as CASSYGTKAFF.

The chain links TRBV11-2 to TRBJ2-5; D call uncertain. The CDR3 has 12 residues. Germline V gene lookup returns CDR1 SGHAT and CDR2 FQNNGV. Trimming took 0 bases from V and 7 from J, leaving 6 bases between them. DNA of the CDR3: TGTGCCAGCAGCTTAGACCACAGGACCCAGTACTTC. This codes for CASSLDHRTQYF.

This CDR3 reads CASRAQGGYEQYF. In DNA form, the CDR3 reads TGTGCCAGCAGGGCACAGGGGGGTTACGAGCAGTACTTC. The chain links TRBV11-2 to TRBJ2-7, with TRBD1 matching over 8 bases. The germline V gene has CDR1 SGHAT and CDR2 FQNNGV. The CDR3 extends over 13 amino acids. The junction had 5 bases not matched to a gene; V was cut back by 6 bases and J by 4 bases.

The V call is TRBV7-8, the J call TRBJ2-2, with a weak D call TRBD2 (5 bases). CDR1 and CDR2 (germline): SGHVS, FQNEAQ. Trimming cost V 0 bases and J 5 bases, with 16 bases left between them. The CDR3 spans 17 residues. The CDR3 coding sequence is TGTGCCAGCAGCTTAGCCCTGGGATGGGAGATGACCGGGGAGCTGTTTTTT. Amino acid sequence: CASSLALGWEMTGELFF. The full variable domain, rest sourced from reference TRBV7-8 and TRBJ2-2, is GAGVSQSPRYKVAKRGQDVALRCDPISGHVSLFWYQQALGQGPEFLTYFQNEAQLDKSGLPSDRFFAERPEGSVSTLKIQRTQQEDSAVYLCASSLALGWEMTGELFFGEGSRLTVL.

By sample share, this clone is medium-sized. The chain combines TRBV28 with TRBJ1-2; 8 bases map to TRBD1. The CDR3 contains 14 residues. V shed 10 bases, J shed 6 bases, and the junction held 13 bases outside the gene matches. Germline CDR1 is MDHEN and CDR2 is SYDVKM. In nucleotides, the CDR3 is TGTGCCACCCACTCTCACCGGACAGGGAATGGCTACACCTTC. Amino acid sequence: CATHSHRTGNGYTF.

The chain recombines TRBV19 with TRBJ2-1; D possibly uses TRBD1 or TRBD2 (5 bases each). CDR3 length: 13 amino acids. The V gene lost 5 bases and the J gene lost 10 bases, with 15 bases spanning the gap. Germline V gives CDR1 LNHDA, CDR2 SQIVND (reference sequence). The CDR3 loop is CASSDRQRREQFF. The DNA of the CDR3 is TGTGCCAGTAGTGATCGACAGAGGAGGGAGCAGTTCTTC.

The chain couples TRBV9 to TRBJ1-2; 10 bases are a match to TRBD1. V gave up 0 bases and J gave up 7 bases; unmatched junction bases: 3. The CDR3 is 14 residues long. Per the germline V gene, CDR1 is SGDLS and CDR2 is YYNGEE. The CDR3 spells CASSVGQGAVGYTF. In nucleotides, the CDR3 is TGTGCCAGCAGCGTAGGACAGGGGGCGGTTGGCTACACCTTC. The whole variable domain, remainder taken from reference TRBV9 and TRBJ1-2, is DSGVTQTPKHLITATGQRVTLRCSPRSGDLSVYWYQQSLDQGLQFLIQYYNGEERAKGNILERFSAQQFPDLHSELNLSSLELGDSALYFCASSVGQGAVGYTFGSGTRLTVV.

The V gene is TRBV28, the J gene TRBJ2-4, with 7 bases matching TRBD2. CDR1 and CDR2 from the germline V gene are MDHEN and SYDVKM. The CDR3 runs to 13 residues. After removal of 3 bases from V and 8 bases from J, the junction contained 4 bases not matched to a gene. Written as DNA, the CDR3 is TGTGCCAGCAGTTTTGGGGGGGTAGACATTCAGTACTTC. It is translated as CASSFGGVDIQYF.

The V and J genes are TRBV6-6 and TRBJ1-1; a possible D gene is TRBD1 (6 bases). Germline CDR1 and CDR2: MNHNY and SVGAGI (reference sequence). The germline V and J ends were trimmed by 2 bases and 1 base, with 14 bases remaining between them. The CDR3 length is 16 residues. The CDR3 loop is CASSYGGGTGNTEAFF. As DNA, the CDR3 is TGTGCCAGCAGTTACGGAGGGGGTACGGGGAACACTGAAGCTTTCTTT.

The CDR3 DNA follows: TGTGCCAGCAGCTTAGTGGGGGGGCCTGGTTTACGCACTGAAGCTTTCTTT. Protein: CASSLVGGPGLRTEAFF. J is TRBJ1-1 and V is TRBV7-8; the D gene is possibly TRBD1 (6 bases). Between the trimmed V and J ends, which lost 1 base and 4 bases, there was a span of 19 bases. The CDR3 is 17 residues long. Germline values: CDR1 SGHVS, CDR2 FQNEAQ.

J is TRBJ1-4 and V is TRBV6-1; D is perhaps TRBD1 (5 bases). Trimming removed 0 bases at V and 4 bases at J, with 9 bases between. Germline V gene data show CDR1 as MNHNS and CDR2 as SASEGT. The length of the CDR3 is 15 residues. CDR3 sequence: CASSEARGYNEKLFF. Written as DNA, the CDR3 is TGTGCCAGCAGTGAAGCTCGGGGGTATAATGAAAAACTGTTTTTT.

The rearrangement links TRBV7-9 to TRBJ2-7; D unresolved. Germline V CDR1 and CDR2: SEHNR, FQNEAQ (reference sequence). The V end lost 2 bases, the J end lost 6 bases, and 8 bases lay between the germline ends. The CDR3 sequence is 12 residues long. CDR3 coding DNA: TGTGCCAGCAGCTTATGGCCCGGCGAGCAGTACTTC. Translating gives CASSLWPGEQYF.

The chain combines TRBV5-1 with TRBJ2-3, with 9 bases matching TRBD2. Trimming cost V 0 bases and J 1 base; bases outside gene matches: 3. The CDR3 runs to 16 residues. From germline, CDR1 is SGHRS and CDR2 YFSETQ. The CDR3: CASSLGASGGTDTQYF. DNA of the CDR3: TGCGCCAGCAGCTTGGGTGCTAGCGGGGGCACAGATACGCAGTATTTT.

J is TRBJ2-1 and V is TRBV5-1, with TRBD2 as a possible D gene (5 bases). The CDR3 sequence is 15 residues long. Trimming cost V 2 bases and J 7 bases, with 16 bases left between them. Germline CDR1 reads SGHRS; CDR2 reads YFSETQ. CDR3 bases: TGCGCCAGCAGCTTAGACGGGGATCGAGGGAATGAGCAGTTCTTC. Translating gives CASSLDGDRGNEQFF.

The chain recombines TRBV7-9 with TRBJ1-1, with D unclear. V was trimmed by 3 bases and J by 0 bases, leaving 2 bases between them. Germline CDR1 SEHNR, CDR2 FQNEAQ (reference sequence). CDR3 length equals 12 residues. CDR3: CASSLMNTEAFF. DNA of the CDR3: TGTGCCAGCAGCTTGATGAACACTGAAGCTTTCTTT.

The rearrangement joins TRBV19 to TRBJ2-1; tentative D call: TRBD1 (6 bases). The CDR3 runs to 13 residues. Trimming removed 5 bases at V and 12 bases at J, with 17 bases between. Germline V CDR1 and CDR2: LNHDA, SQIVND (reference sequence). The CDR3 coding sequence is TGTGCCAGTAGTGACTACAGGGCCAGCGTGCAGTTCTTC. The encoded protein is CASSDYRASVQFF.